By share, the clone carrying this T cell receptor beta chain counts as medium-sized. This CDR3 has 15 amino acids. The germline gives CDR1 MNHNS, CDR2 SASEGT. With 1 base removed from V and 1 base from J, the gap between germline ends came to 10 bases. Repertoires were generated with immunoSEQ multiplex PCR, while TCRdb's copy carries only in-frame clones and drops some. The table records 6,400 or so clones, about 79% of them present only once. The sample originates from a study of immune cell composition in non-small cell lung cancer. Normal lung sampling was at least 3 cm from the tumour, as distant as possible.

This sequence was found in a human donor with non-small cell lung cancer. The rearrangement uses TRBV6-1 and TRBJ1-1; tentatively, D is TRBD1 (5 bases). Sequencing was performed on non-adjacent lung tissue. Here the CDR3 reads CASSEVRRANTEAFF. CDR3 bases: TGTGCCAGCAGTGAAGTCCGCAGGGCGAACACTGAAGCTTTCTTT.